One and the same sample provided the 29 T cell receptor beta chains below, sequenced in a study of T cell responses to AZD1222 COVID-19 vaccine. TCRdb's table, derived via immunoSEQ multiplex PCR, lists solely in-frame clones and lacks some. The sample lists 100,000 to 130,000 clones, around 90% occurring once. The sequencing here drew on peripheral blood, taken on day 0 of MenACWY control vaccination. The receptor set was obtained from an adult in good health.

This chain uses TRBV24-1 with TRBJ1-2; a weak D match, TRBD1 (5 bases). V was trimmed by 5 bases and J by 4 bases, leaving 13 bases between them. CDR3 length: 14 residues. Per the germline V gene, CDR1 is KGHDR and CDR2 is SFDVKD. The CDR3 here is CATSARDSAYGYTF. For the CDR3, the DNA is TGTGCCACCAGTGCCCGAGACAGTGCCTATGGCTACACCTTC.

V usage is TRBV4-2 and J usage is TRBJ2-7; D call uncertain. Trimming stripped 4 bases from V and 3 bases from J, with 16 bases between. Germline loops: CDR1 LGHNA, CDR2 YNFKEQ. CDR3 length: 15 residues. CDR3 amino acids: CASSPGWPIGYEQYF. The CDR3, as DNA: TGTGCCAGCAGCCCCGGGTGGCCAATAGGCTACGAGCAGTACTTC.

The CDR3 nucleotides read TGTGCCTTGGGAGGGTGGGAGTGGGACTCCTACAATGAGCAGTTCTTC. It is translated as CALGGWEWDSYNEQFF. The rearrangement links TRBV30 to TRBJ2-1; TRBD2 matches at 7 bases. This CDR3 is 16 amino acids long. Germline assignment: CDR1 GTSNPN and CDR2 SVGIG (reference sequence). V was clipped by 7 bases and J by 0 bases; unmatched bases: 12.

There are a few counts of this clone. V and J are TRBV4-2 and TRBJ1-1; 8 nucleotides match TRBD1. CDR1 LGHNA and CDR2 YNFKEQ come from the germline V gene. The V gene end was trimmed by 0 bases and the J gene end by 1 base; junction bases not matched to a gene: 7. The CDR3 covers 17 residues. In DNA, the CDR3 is TGTGCCAGCAGCCAAGAGACAGGGGTGTCGACGAACACTGAAGCTTTCTTT. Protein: CASSQETGVSTNTEAFF.

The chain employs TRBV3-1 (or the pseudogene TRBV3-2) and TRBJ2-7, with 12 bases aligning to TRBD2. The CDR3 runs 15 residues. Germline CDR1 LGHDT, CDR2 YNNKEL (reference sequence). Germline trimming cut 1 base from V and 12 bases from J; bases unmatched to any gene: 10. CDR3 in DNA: TGTGCCAGCAGCCAAGGGTCCCTAACTAGCGGGGGGCTGTACTTC. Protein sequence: CASSQGSLTSGGLYF.

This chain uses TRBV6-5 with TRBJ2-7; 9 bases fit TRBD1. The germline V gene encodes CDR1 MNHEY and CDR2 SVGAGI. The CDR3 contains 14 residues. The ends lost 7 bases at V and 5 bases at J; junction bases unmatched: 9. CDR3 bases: TGTGCCAGCAAAATGGGACAGGGTGGGCACGAGCAGTACTTC. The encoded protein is CASKMGQGGHEQYF.

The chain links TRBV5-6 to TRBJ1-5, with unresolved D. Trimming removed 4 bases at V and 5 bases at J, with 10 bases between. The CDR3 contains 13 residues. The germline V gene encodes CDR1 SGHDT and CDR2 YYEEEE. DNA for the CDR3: TGTGCCAGCAGCCCAGGACCGGATCAGCCCCAGCATTTT. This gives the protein CASSPGPDQPQHF.

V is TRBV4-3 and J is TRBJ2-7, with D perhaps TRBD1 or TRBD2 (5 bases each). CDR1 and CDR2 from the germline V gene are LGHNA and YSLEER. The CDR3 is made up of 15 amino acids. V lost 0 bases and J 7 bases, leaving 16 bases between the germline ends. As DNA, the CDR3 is TGCGCCAGCAGCCAAGATCGGGGCGACACGAGGGAGCAGTACTTC. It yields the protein CASSQDRGDTREQYF.

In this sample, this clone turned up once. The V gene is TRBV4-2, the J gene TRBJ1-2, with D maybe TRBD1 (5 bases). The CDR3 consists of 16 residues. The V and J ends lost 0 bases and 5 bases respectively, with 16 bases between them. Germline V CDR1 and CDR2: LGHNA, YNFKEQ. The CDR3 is CASSQDSNWGNYGYTF. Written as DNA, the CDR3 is TGTGCCAGCAGCCAAGATAGTAATTGGGGGAATTATGGCTACACCTTC.

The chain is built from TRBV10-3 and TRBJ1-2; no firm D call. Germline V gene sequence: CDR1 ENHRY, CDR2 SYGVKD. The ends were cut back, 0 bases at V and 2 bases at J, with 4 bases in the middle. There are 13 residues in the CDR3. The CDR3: CAISESENYGYTF. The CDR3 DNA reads TGTGCCATCAGTGAGTCGGAGAACTATGGCTACACCTTC.

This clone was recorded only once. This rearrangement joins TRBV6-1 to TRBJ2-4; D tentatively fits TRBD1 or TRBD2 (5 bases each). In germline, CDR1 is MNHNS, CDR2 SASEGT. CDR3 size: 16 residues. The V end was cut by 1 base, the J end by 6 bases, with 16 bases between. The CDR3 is CASSEEGQTGLNIQYF. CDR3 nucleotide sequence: TGTGCCAGCAGTGAAGAGGGGCAAACGGGATTAAACATTCAGTACTTC.

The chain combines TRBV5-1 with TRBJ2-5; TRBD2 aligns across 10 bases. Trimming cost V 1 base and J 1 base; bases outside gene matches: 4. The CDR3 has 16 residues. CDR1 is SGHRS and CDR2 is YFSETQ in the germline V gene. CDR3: CASSLFVAGGQETQYF. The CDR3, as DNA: TGCGCCAGCAGCTTGTTTGTAGCGGGGGGCCAAGAGACCCAGTACTTC.

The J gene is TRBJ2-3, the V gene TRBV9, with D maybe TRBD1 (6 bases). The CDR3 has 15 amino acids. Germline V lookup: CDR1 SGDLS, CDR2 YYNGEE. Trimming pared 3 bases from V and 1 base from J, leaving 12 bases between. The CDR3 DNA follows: TGTGCCAGCAGCGGTGGACAGCCACGCACAGATACGCAGTATTTT. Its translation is CASSGGQPRTDTQYF.

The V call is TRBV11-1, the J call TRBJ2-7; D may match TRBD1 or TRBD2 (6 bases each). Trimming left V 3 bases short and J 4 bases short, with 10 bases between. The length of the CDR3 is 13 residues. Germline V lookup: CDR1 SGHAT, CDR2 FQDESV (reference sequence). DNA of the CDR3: TGTGCCAGCAGCTTTGGGGGGCGTTACGAGCAGTACTTC. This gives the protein CASSFGGRYEQYF. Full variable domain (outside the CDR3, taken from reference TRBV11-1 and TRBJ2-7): EAEVAQSPRYKITEKSQAVAFWCDPISGHATLYWYRQILGQGPELLVQFQDESVVDDSQLPKDRFSAERLKGVDSTLKIQPAELGDSAMYLCASSFGGRYEQYFGPGTRLTVT.

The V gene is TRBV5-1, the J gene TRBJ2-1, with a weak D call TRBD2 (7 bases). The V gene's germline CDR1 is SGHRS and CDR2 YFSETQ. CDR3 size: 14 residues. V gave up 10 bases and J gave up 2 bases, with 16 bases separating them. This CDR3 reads CASNSGDTYNEQFF. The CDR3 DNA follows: TGCGCCTCAAACAGCGGGGACACCTACAATGAGCAGTTCTTC.

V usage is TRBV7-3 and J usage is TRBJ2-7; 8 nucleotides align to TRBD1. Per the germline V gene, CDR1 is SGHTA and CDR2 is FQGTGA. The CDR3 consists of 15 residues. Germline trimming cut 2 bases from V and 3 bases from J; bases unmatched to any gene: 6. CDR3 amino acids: CASSLASGQGYEQYF. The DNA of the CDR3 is TGTGCCAGCAGCTTAGCGAGTGGACAGGGCTACGAGCAGTACTTC.

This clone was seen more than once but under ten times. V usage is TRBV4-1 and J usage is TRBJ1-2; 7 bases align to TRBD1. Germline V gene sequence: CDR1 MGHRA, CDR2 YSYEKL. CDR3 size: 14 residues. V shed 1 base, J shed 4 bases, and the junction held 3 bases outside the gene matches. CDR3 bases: TGCGCCAGCAGCCAAGGGGCAGGGGGCTATGGCTACACCTTC. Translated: CASSQGAGGYGYTF.

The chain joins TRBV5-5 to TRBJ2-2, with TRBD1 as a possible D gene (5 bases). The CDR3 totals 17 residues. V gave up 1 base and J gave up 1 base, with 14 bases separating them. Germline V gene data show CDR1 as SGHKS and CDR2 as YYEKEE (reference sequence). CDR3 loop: CASSLYLDRWNTGELFF. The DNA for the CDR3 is TGTGCCAGCAGCTTGTACTTAGACAGATGGAACACCGGGGAGCTGTTTTTT.

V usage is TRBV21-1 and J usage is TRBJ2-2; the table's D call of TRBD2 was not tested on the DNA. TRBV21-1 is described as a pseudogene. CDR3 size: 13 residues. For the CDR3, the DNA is TGTGCCTGGGGGGTGTCGAACACCGGGGAGCTGTTTTTT. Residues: CAWGVSNTGELFF.

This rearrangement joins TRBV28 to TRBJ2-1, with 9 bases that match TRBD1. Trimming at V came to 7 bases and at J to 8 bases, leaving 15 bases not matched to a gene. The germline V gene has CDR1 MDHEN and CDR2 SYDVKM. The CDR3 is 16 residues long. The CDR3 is CASIPQGTGKGDEQFF. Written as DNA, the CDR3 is TGTGCCAGCATTCCACAGGGGACAGGGAAGGGCGATGAGCAGTTCTTC.

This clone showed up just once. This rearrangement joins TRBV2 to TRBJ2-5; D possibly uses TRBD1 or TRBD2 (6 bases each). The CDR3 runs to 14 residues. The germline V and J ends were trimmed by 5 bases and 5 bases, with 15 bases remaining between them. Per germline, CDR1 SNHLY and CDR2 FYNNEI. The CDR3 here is CASSPYGGPETQYF. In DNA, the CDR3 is TGTGCCAGCAGTCCTTACGGGGGCCCGGAGACCCAGTACTTC.

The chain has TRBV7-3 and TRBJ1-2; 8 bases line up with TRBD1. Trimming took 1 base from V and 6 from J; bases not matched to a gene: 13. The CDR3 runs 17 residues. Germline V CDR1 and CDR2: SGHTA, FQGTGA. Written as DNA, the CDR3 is TGTGCCAGCAGCTTAAGTCCTACCCTTACAGGGGGTGATGGCTACACCTTC. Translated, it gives CASSLSPTLTGGDGYTF.

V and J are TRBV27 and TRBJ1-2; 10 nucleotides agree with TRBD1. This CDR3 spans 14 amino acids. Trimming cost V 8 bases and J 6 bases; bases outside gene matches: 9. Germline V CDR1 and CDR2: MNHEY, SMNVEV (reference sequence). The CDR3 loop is CASAVGTGVNGYTF. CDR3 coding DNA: TGTGCCAGCGCGGTAGGGACAGGGGTTAATGGCTACACCTTC.

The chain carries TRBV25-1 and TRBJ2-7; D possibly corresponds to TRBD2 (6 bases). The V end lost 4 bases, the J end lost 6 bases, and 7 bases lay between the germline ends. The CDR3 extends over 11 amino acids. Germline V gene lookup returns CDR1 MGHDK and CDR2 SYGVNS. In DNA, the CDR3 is TGTGCCAGCAGTGGGGGACTCGAGCAGTACTTC. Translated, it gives CASSGGLEQYF.

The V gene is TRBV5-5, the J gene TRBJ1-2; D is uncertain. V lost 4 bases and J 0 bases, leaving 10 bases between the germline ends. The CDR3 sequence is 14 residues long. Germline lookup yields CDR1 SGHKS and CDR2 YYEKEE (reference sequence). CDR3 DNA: TGTGCCAGCAGCCACCAAGTAGCTAACTATGGCTACACCTTC. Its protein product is CASSHQVANYGYTF. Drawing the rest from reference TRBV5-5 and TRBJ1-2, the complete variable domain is DAGVTQSPTHLIKTRGQQVTLRCSPISGHKSVSWYQQVLGQGPQFIFQYYEKEERGRGNFPDRFSARQFPNYSSELNVNALLLGDSALYLCASSHQVANYGYTFGSGTRLTVV.

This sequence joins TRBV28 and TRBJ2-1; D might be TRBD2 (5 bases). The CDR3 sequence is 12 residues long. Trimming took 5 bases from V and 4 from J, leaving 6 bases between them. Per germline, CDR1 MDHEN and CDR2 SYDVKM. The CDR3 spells CASSTGYNEQFF. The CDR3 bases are TGTGCCAGCAGTACGGGGTACAATGAGCAGTTCTTC.

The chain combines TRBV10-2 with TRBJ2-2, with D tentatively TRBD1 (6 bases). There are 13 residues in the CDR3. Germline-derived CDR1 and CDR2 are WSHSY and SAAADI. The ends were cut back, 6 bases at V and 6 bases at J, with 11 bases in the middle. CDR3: CASSANRAGELFF. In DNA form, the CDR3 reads TGCGCCAGCAGCGCAAACAGGGCCGGGGAGCTGTTTTTT.

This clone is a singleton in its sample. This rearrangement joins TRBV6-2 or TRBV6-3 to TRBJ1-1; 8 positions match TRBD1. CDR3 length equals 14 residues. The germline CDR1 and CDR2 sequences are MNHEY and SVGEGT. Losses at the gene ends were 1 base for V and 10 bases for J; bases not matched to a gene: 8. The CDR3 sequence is CASSYFGQGGRAFF. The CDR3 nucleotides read TGTGCCAGCAGTTACTTCGGACAGGGAGGAAGAGCTTTCTTT.

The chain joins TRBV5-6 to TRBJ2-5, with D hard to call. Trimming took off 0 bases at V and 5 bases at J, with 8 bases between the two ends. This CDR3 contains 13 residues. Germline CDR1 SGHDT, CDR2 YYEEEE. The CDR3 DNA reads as TGTGCCAGCAGCTTGGGGGCGGTCGAGACCCAGTACTTC. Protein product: CASSLGAVETQYF.